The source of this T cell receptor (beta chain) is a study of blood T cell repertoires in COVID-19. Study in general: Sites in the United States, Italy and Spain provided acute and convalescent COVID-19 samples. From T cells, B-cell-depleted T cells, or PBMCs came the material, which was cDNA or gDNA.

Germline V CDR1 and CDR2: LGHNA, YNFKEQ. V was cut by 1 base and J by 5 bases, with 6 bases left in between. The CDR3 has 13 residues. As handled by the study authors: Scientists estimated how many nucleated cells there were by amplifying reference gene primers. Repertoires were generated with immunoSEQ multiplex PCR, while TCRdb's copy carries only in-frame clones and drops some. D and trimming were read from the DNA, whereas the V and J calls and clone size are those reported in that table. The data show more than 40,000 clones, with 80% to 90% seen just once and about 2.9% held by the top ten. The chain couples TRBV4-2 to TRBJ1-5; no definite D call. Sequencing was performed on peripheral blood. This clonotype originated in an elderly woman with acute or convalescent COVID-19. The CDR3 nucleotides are TGTGCCAGCAGCCAAGGGGAGGATCAGCCCCAGCATTTT. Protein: CASSQGEDQPQHF.